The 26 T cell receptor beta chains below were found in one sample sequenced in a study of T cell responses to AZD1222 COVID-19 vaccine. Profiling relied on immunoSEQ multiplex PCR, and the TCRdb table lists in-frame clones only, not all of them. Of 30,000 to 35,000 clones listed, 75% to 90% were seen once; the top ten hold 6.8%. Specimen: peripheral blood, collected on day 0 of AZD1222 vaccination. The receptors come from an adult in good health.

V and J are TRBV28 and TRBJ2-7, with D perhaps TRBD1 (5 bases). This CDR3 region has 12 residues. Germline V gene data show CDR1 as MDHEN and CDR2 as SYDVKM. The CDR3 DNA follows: TGTACAGCATGTGGGGCTTCCTACGAGCAGTACTTC. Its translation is CTACGASYEQYF.

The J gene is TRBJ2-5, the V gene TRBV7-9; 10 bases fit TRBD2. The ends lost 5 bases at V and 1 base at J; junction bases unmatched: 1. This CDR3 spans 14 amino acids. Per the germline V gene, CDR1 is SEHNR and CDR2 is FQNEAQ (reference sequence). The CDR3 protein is CASSRTSGQETQYF. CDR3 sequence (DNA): TGTGCCAGCAGCCGGACTAGCGGCCAAGAGACCCAGTACTTC.

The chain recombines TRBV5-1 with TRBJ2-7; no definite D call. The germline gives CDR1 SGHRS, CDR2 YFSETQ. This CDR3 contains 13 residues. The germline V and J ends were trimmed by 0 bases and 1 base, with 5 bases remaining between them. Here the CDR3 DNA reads TGCGCCAGCAGCTTGGACGCGTCCTACGAGCAGTACTTC. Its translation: CASSLDASYEQYF.

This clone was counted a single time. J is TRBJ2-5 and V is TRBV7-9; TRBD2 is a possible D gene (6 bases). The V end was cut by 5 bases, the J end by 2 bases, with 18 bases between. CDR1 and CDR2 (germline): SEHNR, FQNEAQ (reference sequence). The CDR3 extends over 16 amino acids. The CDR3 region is CASSPRGGESQETQYF. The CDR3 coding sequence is TGTGCCAGCAGCCCTCGGGGCGGGGAGTCGCAAGAGACCCAGTACTTC.

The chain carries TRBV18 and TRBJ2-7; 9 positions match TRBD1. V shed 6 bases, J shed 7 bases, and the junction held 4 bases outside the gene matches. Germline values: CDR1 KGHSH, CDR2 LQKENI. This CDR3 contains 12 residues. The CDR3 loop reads CASSRDRAEQYF. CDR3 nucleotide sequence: TGTGCCAGCTCTCGGGACAGGGCTGAGCAGTACTTC.

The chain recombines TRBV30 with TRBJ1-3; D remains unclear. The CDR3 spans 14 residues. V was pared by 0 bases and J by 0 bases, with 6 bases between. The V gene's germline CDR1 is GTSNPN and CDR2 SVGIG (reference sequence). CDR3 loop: CAWSVSSSGNTIYF. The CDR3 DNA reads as TGTGCCTGGAGTGTCTCCAGCTCTGGAAACACCATATATTTT.

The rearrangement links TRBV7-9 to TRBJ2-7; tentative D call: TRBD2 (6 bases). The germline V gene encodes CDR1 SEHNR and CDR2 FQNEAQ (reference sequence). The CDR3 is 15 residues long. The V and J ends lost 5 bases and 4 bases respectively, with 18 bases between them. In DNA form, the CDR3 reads TGTGCCAGCAGCAGAACGCGGGGTGACCCTTACGAGCAGTACTTC. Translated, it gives CASSRTRGDPYEQYF. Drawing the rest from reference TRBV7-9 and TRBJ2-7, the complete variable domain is DTGVSQNPRHKITKRGQNVTFRCDPISEHNRLYWYRQTLGQGPEFLTYFQNEAQLEKSRLLSDRFSAERPKGSFSTLEIQRTEQGDSAMYLCASSRTRGDPYEQYFGPGTRLTVT.

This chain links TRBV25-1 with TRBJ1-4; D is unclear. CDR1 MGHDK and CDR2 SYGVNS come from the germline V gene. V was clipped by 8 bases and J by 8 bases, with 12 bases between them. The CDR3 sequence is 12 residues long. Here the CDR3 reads CASRNRGEKLFF. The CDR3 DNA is TGTGCCAGCCGGAATCGAGGAGAAAAACTGTTTTTT.

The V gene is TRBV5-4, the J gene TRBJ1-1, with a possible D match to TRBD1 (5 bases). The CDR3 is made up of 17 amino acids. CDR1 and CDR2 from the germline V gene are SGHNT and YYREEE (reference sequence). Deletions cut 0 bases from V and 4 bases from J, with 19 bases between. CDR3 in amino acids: CASSLVVSRTPVTEAFF. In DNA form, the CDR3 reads TGTGCCAGCAGCTTGGTCGTATCCCGGACACCAGTCACTGAAGCTTTCTTT.

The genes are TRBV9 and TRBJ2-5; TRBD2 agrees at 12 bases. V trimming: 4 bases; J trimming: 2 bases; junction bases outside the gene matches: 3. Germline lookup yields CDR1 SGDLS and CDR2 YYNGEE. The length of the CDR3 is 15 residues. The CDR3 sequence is CASSPSGRAQETQYF. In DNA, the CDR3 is TGTGCCAGCAGCCCTAGCGGGAGGGCTCAAGAGACCCAGTACTTC.

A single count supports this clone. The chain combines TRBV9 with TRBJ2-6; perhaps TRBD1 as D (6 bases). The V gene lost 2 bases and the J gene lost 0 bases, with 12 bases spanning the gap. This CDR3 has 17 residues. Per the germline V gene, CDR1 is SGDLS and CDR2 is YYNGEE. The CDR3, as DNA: TGTGCCAGCAGCGTTCCCGGGACACCCTCTGGGGCCAACGTCCTGACTTTC. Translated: CASSVPGTPSGANVLTF. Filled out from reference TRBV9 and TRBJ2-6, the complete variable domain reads DSGVTQTPKHLITATGQRVTLRCSPRSGDLSVYWYQQSLDQGLQFLIQYYNGEERAKGNILERFSAQQFPDLHSELNLSSLELGDSALYFCASSVPGTPSGANVLTFGAGSRLTVL.

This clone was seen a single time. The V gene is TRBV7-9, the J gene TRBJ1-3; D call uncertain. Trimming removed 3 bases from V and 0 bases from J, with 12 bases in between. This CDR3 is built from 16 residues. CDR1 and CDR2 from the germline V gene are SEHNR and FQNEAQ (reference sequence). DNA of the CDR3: TGTGCCAGCAGCTTCGGGCGGCCGAGCTCTGGAAACACCATATATTTT. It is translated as CASSFGRPSSGNTIYF.

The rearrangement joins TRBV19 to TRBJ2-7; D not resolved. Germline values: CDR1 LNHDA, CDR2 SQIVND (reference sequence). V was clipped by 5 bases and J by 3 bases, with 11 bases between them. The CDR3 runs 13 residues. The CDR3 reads CASSRQFYYEQYF. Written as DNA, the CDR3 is TGTGCCAGTAGTCGGCAGTTCTACTACGAGCAGTACTTC.

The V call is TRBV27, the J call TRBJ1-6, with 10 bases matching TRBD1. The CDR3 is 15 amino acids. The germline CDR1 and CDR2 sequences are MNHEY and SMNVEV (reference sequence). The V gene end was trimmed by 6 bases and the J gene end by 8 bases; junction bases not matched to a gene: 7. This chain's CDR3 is CASRLMGQGYSPLHF. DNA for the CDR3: TGTGCCAGCAGACTGATGGGACAGGGGTATTCACCCCTCCACTTT.

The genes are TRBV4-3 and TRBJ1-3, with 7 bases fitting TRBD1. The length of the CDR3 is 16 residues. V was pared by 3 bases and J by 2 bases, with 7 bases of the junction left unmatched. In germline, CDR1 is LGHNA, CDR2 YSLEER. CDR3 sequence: CASSQGTGDPGNTIYF. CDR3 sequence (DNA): TGCGCCAGCAGCCAGGGCACAGGGGACCCTGGAAACACCATATATTTT.

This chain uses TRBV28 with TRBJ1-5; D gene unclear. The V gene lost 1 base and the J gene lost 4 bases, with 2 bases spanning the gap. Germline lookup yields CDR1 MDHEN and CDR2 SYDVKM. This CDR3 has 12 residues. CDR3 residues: CASSLYNQPQHF. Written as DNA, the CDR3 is TGTGCCAGCAGTTTATATAATCAGCCCCAGCATTTT.

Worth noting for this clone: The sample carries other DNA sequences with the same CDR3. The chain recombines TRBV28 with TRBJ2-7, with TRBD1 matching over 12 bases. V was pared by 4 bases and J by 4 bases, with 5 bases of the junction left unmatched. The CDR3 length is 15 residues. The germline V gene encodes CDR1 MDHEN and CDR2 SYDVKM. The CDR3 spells CASSSPGQGAYEQYF. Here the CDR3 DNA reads TGTGCCAGCAGTTCCCCGGGACAGGGGGCGTACGAGCAGTACTTC.

CDR3 amino acids: CASSVYAGGENTIYF. The CDR3 DNA follows: TGTGCCAGCAGCGTTTATGCAGGGGGCGAAAACACCATATATTTT. The chain has TRBV9 and TRBJ1-3; 8 bases fit TRBD1. The CDR3 totals 15 residues. V lost 2 bases to trimming and J lost 6 bases; unmatched junction nucleotides: 7. Germline V gives CDR1 SGDLS, CDR2 YYNGEE.

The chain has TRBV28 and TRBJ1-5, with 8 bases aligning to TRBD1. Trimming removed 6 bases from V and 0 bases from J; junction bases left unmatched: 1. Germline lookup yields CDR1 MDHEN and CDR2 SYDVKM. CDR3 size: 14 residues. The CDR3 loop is CASSTGGSNQPQHF. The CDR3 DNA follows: TGTGCCAGCAGCACAGGGGGTAGCAATCAGCCCCAGCATTTT.

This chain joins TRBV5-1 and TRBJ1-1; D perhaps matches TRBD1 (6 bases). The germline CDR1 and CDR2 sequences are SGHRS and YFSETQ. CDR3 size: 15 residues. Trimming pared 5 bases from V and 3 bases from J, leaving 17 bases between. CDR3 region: CASRYLGGADTEAFF. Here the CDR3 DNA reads TGCGCCAGCAGATATCTGGGGGGCGCTGACACTGAAGCTTTCTTT.

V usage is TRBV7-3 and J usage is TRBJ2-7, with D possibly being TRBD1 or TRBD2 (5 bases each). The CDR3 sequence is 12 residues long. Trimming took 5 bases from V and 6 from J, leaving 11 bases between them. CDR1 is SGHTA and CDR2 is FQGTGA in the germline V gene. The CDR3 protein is CASSRDGSEQYF. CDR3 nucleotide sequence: TGTGCCAGCAGCAGGGACGGAAGCGAGCAGTACTTC. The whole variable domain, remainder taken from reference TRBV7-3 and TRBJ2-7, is GAGVSQTPSNKVTEKGKYVELRCDPISGHTALYWYRQSLGQGPEFLIYFQGTGAADDSGLPNDRFFAVRPEGSVSTLKIQRTERGDSAVYLCASSRDGSEQYFGPGTRLTVT.

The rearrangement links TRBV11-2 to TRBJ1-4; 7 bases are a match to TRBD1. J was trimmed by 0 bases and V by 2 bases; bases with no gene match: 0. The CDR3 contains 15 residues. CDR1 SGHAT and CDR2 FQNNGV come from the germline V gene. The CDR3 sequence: CASSLQGATNEKLFF. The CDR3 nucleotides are TGTGCCAGCAGCTTACAGGGGGCAACTAATGAAAAACTGTTTTTT.

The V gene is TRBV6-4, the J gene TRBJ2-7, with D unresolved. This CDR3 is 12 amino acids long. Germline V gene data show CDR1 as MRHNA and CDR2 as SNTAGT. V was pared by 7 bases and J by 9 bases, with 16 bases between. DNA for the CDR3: TGTGCCAGCACCTTAGAGAGAGGATGGCAGTACTTC. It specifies CASTLERGWQYF.

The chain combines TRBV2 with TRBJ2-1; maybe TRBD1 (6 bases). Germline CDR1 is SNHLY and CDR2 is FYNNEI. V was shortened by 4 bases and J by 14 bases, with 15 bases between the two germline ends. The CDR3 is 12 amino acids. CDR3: CASSVQQGVKFF. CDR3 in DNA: TGTGCCAGCAGTGTACAACAGGGAGTTAAGTTCTTC.

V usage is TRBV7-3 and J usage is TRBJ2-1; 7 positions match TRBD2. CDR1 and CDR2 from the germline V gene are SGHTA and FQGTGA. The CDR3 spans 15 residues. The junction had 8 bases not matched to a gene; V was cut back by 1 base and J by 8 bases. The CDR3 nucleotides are TGTGCCAGCAGCTTAAGCCTAGCGGAGGGCCATGAGCAGTTCTTC. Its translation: CASSLSLAEGHEQFF.

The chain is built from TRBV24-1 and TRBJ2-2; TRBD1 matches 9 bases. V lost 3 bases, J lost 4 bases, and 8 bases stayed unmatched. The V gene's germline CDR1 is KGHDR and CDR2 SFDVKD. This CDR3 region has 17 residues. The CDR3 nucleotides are TGTGCCACCAGTGATCCACCGGGACAGGGTAGCACCGGGGAGCTGTTTTTT. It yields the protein CATSDPPGQGSTGELFF.